This TCR beta chain is from a study of CD8 T cells in ankylosing spondylitis. Overall study results and limits: Significant enrichment of disease-linked clones was reported in matched ankylosing spondylitis synovial fluid. Ankylosing spondylitis blood appeared to carry a characteristic TCR beta motif of roughly eight highly homologous variants. Some of the motif variants had earlier been found in reactive arthritis patients' fluid and blood. Relatively rare in peripheral blood, disease-linked clones were also CD8+.

With molecular barcodes, quantitative 5'-RACE was used to make the TCR beta libraries. TCRdb re-called the 5' RACE reads with MiXCR, one entry per CDR3 protein. The repertoire has more than 600,000 distinct CDR3 sequences, over 15% of them found once; the top ten carry 15% to 20%. In its sample, this clonotype was seen once. As yet, its antigen is unknown. V was clipped by 6 bases and J by 13 bases, with 16 bases between them. This CDR3 spans 12 amino acids. The receptor comes from a male donor with ankylosing spondylitis. The chain has TRBV12-3 or TRBV12-4 and TRBJ2-1; no clear D. The sequencing sample was made of blood, either unsorted or a sorted T cell fraction (not recorded which). The CDR3 nucleotides are TGTGCCAGCAGCCCCGCGGCAGTGGTCCAGTTCTTC. It is translated as CASSPAAVVQFF.